This is a list of T cell receptor beta chains from one sample in a study of T cells in Graves' hyperthyroidism and ophthalmopathy. TCRdb re-derived calls from the multiplex PCR reads in MiXCR, one entry per CDR3 protein. This sample has hundreds of thousands of distinct CDR3 sequences, with 11% to 15% found just once. Sequenced sample: blood. The receptors derive from a woman aged 25 to 45 with Graves' hyperthyroidism. Both conserved end residues are part of each CDR3. A D gene is named only where the DNA matches it firmly. Size tells how often a clone was seen (once, few, many) or the class of an expanded clone, and some rows leave it out.

TRBD1 TRBJ1-2 . TRBV9 CASTDRATYGYTF TGTGCCAGCACGGACAGGGCAACCTATGGCTACACCTTC
. TRBJ2-2 many TRBV15 CATRWGAGELFF TGTGCCACCCGCTGGGGGGCCGGGGAGCTGTTTTTT
TRBD2 TRBJ2-7 few TRBV20-1 CSARDQIRTSGYEQYF TGCAGTGCTAGAGATCAAATCCGGACTAGCGGTTACGAGCAGTACTTC
. TRBJ1-2 many TRBV6-1 CASSEPNRAFYGYTF TGTGCCAGCAGTGAGCCTAACAGGGCTTTCTATGGCTACACCTTC
. TRBJ1-2 . TRBV11-2 CASSPSNYGYTF TGTGCCAGCAGCCCGAGTAACTATGGCTACACCTTC
. TRBJ2-7 many TRBV13 CASSLVQGREQYF TGTGCCAGCAGCTTAGTACAGGGTAGAGAGCAGTACTTC
. TRBJ1-5 . TRBV6-2/TRBV6-3 CASSLGSNQPEHF TGTGCCAGCAGTTTGGGAAGCAATCAGCCCGAGCATTTT
. TRBJ1-2 many TRBV2 CASSEGTDIYGYTF TGTGCCAGCAGTGAAGGGACGGACATCTATGGCTACACCTTC
. TRBJ1-1 . TRBV7-9 CASSFDPTEAFF TGTGCCAGCAGCTTTGACCCCACTGAAGCTTTCTTT
TRBD1 TRBJ2-1 . TRBV6-1 CASRRQGASNEQFF TGTGCCAGCAGAAGACAGGGGGCCTCAAATGAGCAGTTCTTC
TRBD2 TRBJ2-1 many TRBV6-1 CASSYPGLAGGTNEQFF TGTGCCAGCAGTTATCCCGGACTAGCGGGAGGCACGAATGAGCAGTTCTTC
. TRBJ2-1 few TRBV7-6 CASSLTGGGYYNEQFF TGTGCCAGCAGCTTAACGGGTGGCGGCTATTACAATGAGCAGTTCTTC
TRBD2 TRBJ2-3 many TRBV3-1 CASSQDRTGTSGTRRPEDTQYF TGTGCCAGCAGCCAGGACCGAACCGGGACTAGCGGGACTAGGCGCCCCGAAGATACGCAGTATTTT
TRBD1 TRBJ1-1 . TRBV19 CASSLQGNTETFF TGTGCCAGTAGCTTACAGGGGAACACTGAAACTTTCTTT
TRBD1 TRBJ2-1 . TRBV7-9 CASRRRDREWYEQFF TGTGCCAGCAGACGCCGGGACAGGGAATGGTATGAGCAGTTCTTC
TRBD1 TRBJ2-7 . TRBV29-1 CSVEGDRGEQYF TGCAGCGTTGAAGGGGACAGGGGTGAGCAGTACTTC
. TRBJ1-1 many TRBV6-1 CASSYYWDTEAFF TGTGCCAGCAGTTATTACTGGGACACTGAAGCTTTCTTT
. TRBJ2-5 . TRBV18 CASSPGDQGETQYF TGTGCCAGCTCACCCGGGGATCAAGGGGAGACCCAGTACTTC
. TRBJ1-4 many TRBV6-1 CAIRPATNEKLFF TGTGCCATCAGACCCGCAACTAATGAAAAACTGTTTTTT
. TRBJ2-3 many TRBV7-2 CASSLDGGLTDTQYF TGTGCCAGCAGCTTAGATGGGGGACTCACAGATACGCAGTATTTT
TRBD1 TRBJ2-7 . TRBV14 CASSPRTGVAYEQYF TGTGCCAGCAGCCCCCGGACAGGGGTGGCCTACGAGCAGTACTTC
TRBD2 TRBJ2-1 . TRBV3-1 CASSQSGRWNEQFF TGTGCCAGCAGCCAAAGCGGGAGGTGGAATGAGCAGTTCTTC
. TRBJ2-3 many TRBV7-8 CASSLAEGGPQDTQYF TGTGCCAGCAGCTTAGCTGAGGGAGGCCCCCAGGATACGCAGTATTTT
. TRBJ1-2 many TRBV11-2 CASSLPQEEDRGGYTF TGTGCCAGCAGCTTACCTCAGGAGGAGGACCGGGGAGGCTACACCTTC
TRBD1 TRBJ1-4 . TRBV29-1 CSVATGGSEKLFF TGCAGCGTTGCAACAGGGGGCAGCGAAAAACTGTTTTTT
. TRBJ2-3 many TRBV2 CASTVGSTDTQYF TGTGCCAGCACCGTGGGAAGCACAGATACGCAGTATTTT
. TRBJ2-7 . TRBV10-3 CARLDEQYF TGTGCCAGACTTGACGAGCAGTACTTC
. TRBJ2-7 . TRBV4-1 CASSQGPGGLSGGSYEQYF TGCGCCAGCAGCCAAGGTCCAGGGGGCTTGTCGGGAGGTTCCTACGAGCAGTACTTC
TRBD2 TRBJ2-1 . TRBV9 CASSVDPAGGADNEQFF TGTGCCAGCAGCGTAGACCCAGCGGGAGGAGCAGACAATGAGCAGTTCTTC